Shown below are 26 T cell receptor beta chains from a single sample sequenced in a study of T-cell reconstitution after alpha-beta-depleted transplantation in children. Using unique molecular identifiers, the investigators prepared the TCRbeta library. TCRdb called the PCR reads again in MiXCR, with one record for every CDR3 protein. The sample lists fewer than 500,000 distinct CDR3 sequences, about 40% seen once, with around 29% in the top ten. The sequenced sample was PBMCs, obtained before TCRalphabeta/CD19-depleted stem cell transplant. The source is a girl aged 2 to 9 with aplastic anemia, due to receive a stem cell transplant.

This clonotype showed up many times. The J gene is TRBJ1-1, the V gene TRBV12-3 or TRBV12-4; 10 bases line up with TRBD1. The J segment lost 5 bases and the V segment lost 5 bases, leaving 5 bases of the junction unmatched. There are 14 residues in the CDR3. The CDR3 spells CASSRGQGRTEAFF. CDR3 nucleotides: TGTGCCAGCAGTAGGGGACAGGGGAGGACTGAAGCTTTCTTT.

This clonotype turned up a few times. The rearrangement links TRBV20-1 to TRBJ2-2; 11 nucleotides align to TRBD2. Germline V lookup: CDR1 DFQATT, CDR2 SNEGSKA (reference sequence). Losses at the gene ends were 6 bases for V and 0 bases for J; bases not matched to a gene: 9. This CDR3 is built from 17 residues. In DNA form, the CDR3 reads TGCAGTGCCCAAGTAGGGACTAGCGGAACGAACACCGGGGAGCTGTTTTTT. Translated, it gives CSAQVGTSGTNTGELFF.

The genes are TRBV20-1 and TRBJ2-6, with a possible D match to TRBD1 (6 bases). Trimming cost V 3 bases and J 2 bases, with 17 bases left between them. Germline lookup yields CDR1 DFQATT and CDR2 SNEGSKA (reference sequence). This CDR3 comprises 17 residues. This CDR3 is CSASSPYRVTGANVLTF. As DNA, the CDR3 is TGCAGTGCTAGTTCACCATACAGGGTTACTGGGGCCAACGTCCTGACTTTC.

V and J are TRBV18 and TRBJ1-5; no clear D gene. CDR1 and CDR2 from the germline V gene are KGHSH and LQKENI. The CDR3 spans 13 residues. Trimming cost V 3 bases and J 6 bases, with 9 bases left between them. CDR3 sequence reads: CASSPGSAQPQHF. CDR3 nucleotides: TGTGCCAGCTCACCGGGGTCGGCTCAGCCCCAGCATTTT.

This clonotype appeared a few times. The CDR3 loop is CASRFLAGETGELFF. DNA for the CDR3: TGCGCCAGCAGATTTCTAGCGGGAGAAACCGGGGAGCTGTTTTTT. J is TRBJ2-2 and V is TRBV5-1, with 10 bases matching TRBD2. This CDR3 is built from 15 residues. Unmatched junction bases numbered 6, after V lost 5 bases and J lost 5 bases. Germline CDR1 and CDR2: SGHRS and YFSETQ.

V gene TRBV6-1 combines with J gene TRBJ1-2; D perhaps matches TRBD1 (6 bases). The germline V gene has CDR1 MNHNS and CDR2 SASEGT. Trimming removed 5 bases at V and 8 bases at J, with 15 bases between. The CDR3 extends over 13 amino acids. CDR3 region: CASSPGQIWGYTF. As DNA, the CDR3 is TGTGCCAGCAGTCCGGGACAAATTTGGGGCTACACCTTC.

The V gene is TRBV3-1, the J gene TRBJ2-3; TRBD2 aligns across 11 bases. The V segment lost 6 bases and the J segment 6 bases; nucleotides outside the gene matches: 5. CDR1 is LGHDT and CDR2 is YNNKEL in the germline V gene (reference sequence). The CDR3 spans 14 residues. For the CDR3, the DNA is TGTGCCAGCAGTCGAATAGCGGGAGGGGATACGCAGTATTTT. Amino acids: CASSRIAGGDTQYF.

This clonotype was recorded at least ten times. V and J are TRBV27 and TRBJ1-1; D might be TRBD1 (5 bases). The CDR3 runs to 12 residues. V was trimmed by 5 bases and J by 8 bases, leaving 12 bases between them. From germline, CDR1 is MNHEY and CDR2 SMNVEV (reference sequence). DNA for the CDR3: TGTGCCAGCAGTCCCCAGGGACGGGAAGCTTTCTTT. This encodes CASSPQGREAFF.

The chain is built from TRBV7-2 and TRBJ2-7, with D tentatively TRBD2 (5 bases). V dropped 5 bases and J dropped 4 bases, with 12 bases sitting between them. The V gene's germline CDR1 is SGHTA and CDR2 FQGNSA. The CDR3 is 13 residues long. The CDR3 DNA sequence: TGTGCCAGCAGCGCCAGTTCGGGATACGAGCAGTACTTC. As protein: CASSASSGYEQYF.

The chain is built from TRBV10-3 and TRBJ2-5; D possibly corresponds to TRBD2 (6 bases). Looked up from germline, CDR1 is ENHRY and CDR2 is SYGVKD. The germline V and J ends were trimmed by 2 bases and 3 bases, with 7 bases remaining between them. The CDR3 runs to 13 residues. CDR3 sequence (DNA): TGTGCCATCAGTGAGGGGGGGAAAGAGACCCAGTACTTC. Protein: CAISEGGKETQYF.

This clonotype has more than one count but fewer than ten. The gene calls are TRBV15 and TRBJ2-3; D remains ambiguous. The V gene lost 4 bases and the J gene lost 1 base, with 9 bases spanning the gap. This CDR3 is built from 14 residues. In germline, CDR1 is LNHNV, CDR2 YYDKDF (reference sequence). The chain's CDR3 is CATSTFRGTDTQYF. The DNA for the CDR3 is TGTGCCACCAGCACATTCCGGGGCACAGATACGCAGTATTTT.

The chain combines TRBV20-1 with TRBJ1-5; D is uncertain. The CDR3 loop spans 15 amino acids. Germline assignment: CDR1 DFQATT and CDR2 SNEGSKA (reference sequence). V was cut by 0 bases and J by 0 bases, with 9 bases left in between. CDR3 DNA: TGCAGTGCTAGAGATCGGGCGTATAGCAATCAGCCCCAGCATTTT. It is translated as CSARDRAYSNQPQHF.

This clonotype was counted ten times or more. The V call is TRBV4-2, the J call TRBJ2-3, with D possibly being TRBD2 (5 bases). CDR3 size: 16 residues. The V and J ends lost 6 bases and 3 bases respectively, with 19 bases between them. Per germline, CDR1 LGHNA and CDR2 YNFKEQ. In DNA, the CDR3 is TGTGCCAGCAGTAGAGGGCCAGCGATAGAGACAGATACGCAGTATTTT. It codes for CASSRGPAIETDTQYF.

This clonotype was recorded at least ten times. V usage is TRBV28 and J usage is TRBJ2-7; 9 bases agree with TRBD1. CDR3 length: 15 amino acids. Looked up from germline, CDR1 is MDHEN and CDR2 is SYDVKM. J was trimmed by 2 bases and V by 5 bases; bases with no gene match: 7. This CDR3 reads CASSIDRGYPYEQYF. The CDR3 nucleotides read TGTGCCAGCAGTATAGACAGGGGGTATCCCTACGAGCAGTACTTC.

The V gene is TRBV20-1, the J gene TRBJ2-2; D gene ambiguous. CDR1 and CDR2 (germline): DFQATT, SNEGSKA (reference sequence). Trimming shortened V by 0 bases and J by 8 bases, and 7 bases separated the two germline ends. The CDR3 covers 12 residues. The CDR3 reads CSAREWGGELFF. The CDR3 nucleotides are TGCAGTGCTAGAGAGTGGGGTGGGGAGCTGTTTTTT.

Many counts were recorded for this clonotype. The CDR3 DNA reads TGCAGTGCTAGAGACTCTGGGGTGAACACTGAAGCTTTCTTT. It yields the protein CSARDSGVNTEAFF. The rearrangement uses TRBV20-1 and TRBJ1-1; unclear D gene. V shed 0 bases and J shed 0 bases, with 8 bases lying between them. CDR1 DFQATT and CDR2 SNEGSKA come from the germline V gene (reference sequence). The CDR3 covers 14 residues.

The chain links TRBV10-3 to TRBJ2-7; TRBD1 might be the D (7 bases). The ends were cut back, 0 bases at V and 3 bases at J, with 15 bases in the middle. Germline lookup yields CDR1 ENHRY and CDR2 SYGVKD. The CDR3 runs to 16 residues. CDR3 nucleotides: TGTGCCATCAGTGAGTCGGGCGGCCAGGGGGGCTACGAGCAGTACTTC. Protein sequence: CAISESGGQGGYEQYF.

This clonotype appeared a few times. The V call is TRBV20-1, the J call TRBJ2-2; D is perhaps TRBD2 (5 bases). V dropped 2 bases and J dropped 0 bases, with 16 bases sitting between them. The CDR3 runs to 17 residues. Germline values: CDR1 DFQATT, CDR2 SNEGSKA (reference sequence). This CDR3 is CSARQSRRSSNTGELFF. The CDR3 region has the DNA TGCAGTGCTAGACAGTCGAGGAGGAGCTCGAACACCGGGGAGCTGTTTTTT.

This clonotype came up a few times. The chain recombines TRBV18 with TRBJ1-3; 7 nucleotides align to TRBD1. The V gene end was trimmed by 4 bases and the J gene end by 0 bases; junction bases not matched to a gene: 0. Germline CDR1 and CDR2: KGHSH and LQKENI. The CDR3 is 14 residues long. In DNA form, the CDR3 reads TGTGCCAGCTCACGGGACAGCTCTGGAAACACCATATATTTT. It codes for CASSRDSSGNTIYF.

V is TRBV12-3 or TRBV12-4 and J is TRBJ2-5; unclear D gene. The V gene lost 5 bases and the J gene lost 9 bases, with 22 bases spanning the gap. The CDR3 has 15 amino acids. CDR3 bases: TGTGCCAGCAGTGTAGACGGGCAGTTTTTGAGCGCCCAGTACTTC. Encoded protein: CASSVDGQFLSAQYF.

V usage is TRBV5-6 and J usage is TRBJ2-2, with D hard to call. The germline V gene has CDR1 SGHDT and CDR2 YYEEEE. The CDR3 loop spans 14 amino acids. V lost 4 bases and J lost 4, with 11 bases in between. This chain's CDR3 is CASSALRSTGELFF. The CDR3 DNA follows: TGTGCCAGCAGCGCCCTACGCAGCACCGGGGAGCTGTTTTTT.

The chain combines TRBV29-1 with TRBJ2-1; weak D call: TRBD2 (6 bases). V lost 2 bases, J lost 2 bases, and 16 bases lay in between. This CDR3 is built from 16 residues. Germline CDR1 is SQVTM and CDR2 is ANQGSEA. CDR3 nucleotides: TGCAGCGTTGAATTCGGCGGGATGATCGCCTACAATGAGCAGTTCTTC. This sequence encodes CSVEFGGMIAYNEQFF.

This clonotype was picked up many times. The V and J genes are TRBV20-1 and TRBJ1-3; D not resolved. Trimming left V 0 bases short and J 0 bases short, with 24 bases between. The CDR3 has 20 amino acids. CDR1 and CDR2 from the germline V gene are DFQATT and SNEGSKA (reference sequence). The CDR3 DNA reads TGCAGTGCTAGAGAGGTATTCAGTGACGGTTTCAGTTTCTCTGGAAACACCATATATTTT. It specifies CSAREVFSDGFSFSGNTIYF.

The chain joins TRBV27 to TRBJ2-7; D is perhaps TRBD1 (6 bases). CDR3 size: 12 residues. CDR1 is MNHEY, CDR2 SMNVEV, per germline (reference sequence). Between the trimmed V and J ends, which lost 8 bases and 4 bases, there was a span of 12 bases. This CDR3 reads CASQTTGYEQYF. The CDR3 DNA sequence: TGTGCCAGCCAAACTACAGGGTACGAGCAGTACTTC.

The chain has TRBV11-2 and TRBJ2-1; 16 bases map to TRBD2. The CDR3 is made up of 19 amino acids. CDR1 SGHAT and CDR2 FQNNGV come from the germline V gene. The V segment lost 5 bases and the J segment 5 bases; nucleotides outside the gene matches: 12. CDR3 nucleotides: TGTGCCAGCAGCCTTCCGGGACTAGCGGGAGGGGGGGTGAACAATGAGCAGTTCTTC. Its translation is CASSLPGLAGGGVNNEQFF.

The V and J genes are TRBV20-1 and TRBJ1-5; maybe TRBD1 (6 bases). With 0 bases removed from V and 7 bases from J, the gap between germline ends came to 7 bases. Germline V gives CDR1 DFQATT, CDR2 SNEGSKA (reference sequence). The CDR3 contains 12 residues. The CDR3 spells CSARDGQQPQHF. In DNA, the CDR3 is TGCAGTGCTAGAGATGGACAGCAGCCCCAGCATTTT.